The 3 T cell receptor beta chains below were found in one sample sequenced in a study of response to subunit inactivated influenza vaccine. Each CDR3 protein gets one entry after TCRdb re-called the RT-PCR reads with MiXCR. The data show roughly 500,000 distinct CDR3 sequences, 16% seen once. The material sequenced was CD4+ T cells sorted from PBMCs, taken around 25 months after vaccination. These receptors were taken from a man aged 50-75 years who received an inactivated influenza vaccine.

A few counts support this clonotype. This chain links TRBV20-1 with TRBJ1-5, with D perhaps TRBD1 (5 bases). With 1 base removed from V and 3 bases from J, the gap between germline ends came to 16 bases. Germline lookup yields CDR1 DFQATT and CDR2 SNEGSKA (reference sequence). The CDR3 is made up of 16 amino acids. The CDR3 nucleotides read TGCAGTGCTAGAGCCCCAGGGTCCGCTTTCAATCAGCCCCAGCATTTT. The encoded protein is CSARAPGSAFNQPQHF.

V usage is TRBV7-9 and J usage is TRBJ2-7; D is uncertain. Germline V gene data show CDR1 as SEHNR and CDR2 as FQNEAQ (reference sequence). V lost 5 bases to trimming and J lost 1 base, with 15 bases between them. The CDR3 has 15 residues. CDR3 in amino acids: CASSLGEGGSYEQYF. Here the CDR3 DNA reads TGTGCCAGCAGCCTAGGAGAAGGTGGTTCCTACGAGCAGTACTTC.

This clonotype was found a few times. The chain couples TRBV24-1 to TRBJ2-1; D may be TRBD2 (6 bases). This CDR3 has 15 amino acids. V was cut by 2 bases and J by 7 bases, with 14 bases left in between. Germline lookup yields CDR1 KGHDR and CDR2 SFDVKD. In DNA, the CDR3 is TGTGCCACCAGTGATTCGCCGGGAGTTGCAAATGAGCAGTTCTTC. Protein: CATSDSPGVANEQFF.